This T cell receptor (beta chain) is drawn from a study of T cell responses to AZD1222 COVID-19 vaccine. The overall study: Recipients boosted at about 4 weeks or about 12 weeks are pooled.

Assay used: immunoSEQ multiplex PCR; TCRdb lists only in-frame clones, some missing. This table holds about 100,000 clones, about nine tenths found once. With respect to this clone: Its specificity is unknown.

Study conclusions and caveats: A mostly white British donor set with more females was recruited, and clonal diversity was possibly underestimated.

Per germline, CDR1 SNHLY and CDR2 FYNNEI. V dropped 7 bases and J dropped 6; count of bases not matched to a gene: 3. The CDR3 covers 14 residues. The starting material was peripheral blood, obtained on day 0 of AZD1222 vaccination. The TCR sequence derives from an adult in good health. The genes are TRBV2 and TRBJ1-6; the match to TRBD1 covers 10 bases. Here the CDR3 reads CASTRQGANSPLHF. The CDR3 nucleotides are TGTGCCAGCACCCGACAGGGGGCTAATTCACCCCTCCACTTT.